These 8 T cell receptor beta chains share one sample of origin, sequenced in a study of control samples from healthy donors and cancer patients. Measured with immunoSEQ multiplex PCR; TCRdb has only the in-frame clones, and not every one. The sample holds more than 90,000 clones, 80% to 90% seen once. Material for sequencing was blood. The receptors were gathered from a man aged 25 to 40 in good health.

The chain employs TRBV5-5 and TRBJ2-2; D unresolved. Germline V CDR1 and CDR2: SGHKS, YYEKEE (reference sequence). This CDR3 region has 11 residues. The germline V and J ends were trimmed by 4 bases and 6 bases, with 4 bases remaining between them. The CDR3 loop reads CASSRPGELFF. CDR3 nucleotide sequence: TGTGCCAGCAGCAGGCCCGGGGAGCTGTTTTTT.

The CDR3 DNA is TGTGCCAGCAACCCGGCGGGGACAGGGTTCTACGAGCAGTACTTC. This codes for CASNPAGTGFYEQYF. The chain combines TRBV28 with TRBJ2-7; 9 nucleotides line up with TRBD1. CDR1 and CDR2 (germline): MDHEN, SYDVKM. After removal of 7 bases from V and 3 bases from J, the junction contained 10 bases not matched to a gene. The CDR3 runs 15 residues.

This clone has just one count. This chain joins TRBV18 and TRBJ2-1, with 7 bases identical to TRBD2. V lost 0 bases and J lost 15; bases outside the gene matches: 5. Germline loops: CDR1 KGHSH, CDR2 LQKENI. CDR3 size: 12 residues. The CDR3 sequence: CASSPPSGMMFF. Here the CDR3 DNA reads TGTGCCAGCTCACCACCCAGCGGGATGATGTTCTTC.

The rearrangement joins TRBV15 to TRBJ1-2; D is ambiguous. The germline CDR1 and CDR2 sequences are LNHNV and YYDKDF (reference sequence). V lost 6 bases to trimming and J lost 4 bases, with 15 bases between them. There are 14 residues in the CDR3. CDR3 DNA sequence: TGTGCCACCAGTCTCGACACCGACCCCTATGGCTACACCTTC. Residues: CATSLDTDPYGYTF.

The V and J genes are TRBV7-6 and TRBJ2-1; D is possibly TRBD2 (5 bases). This CDR3 is built from 18 residues. Germline V gives CDR1 SGHVS, CDR2 FNYEAQ. Between the trimmed V and J ends, which lost 1 base and 6 bases, there was a span of 22 bases. The CDR3: CASSLGKLVTWLGNEQFF. The CDR3 DNA sequence: TGTGCCAGCAGCTTAGGGAAACTAGTTACGTGGTTGGGCAATGAGCAGTTCTTC.

This clone showed up just a few times. The chain carries TRBV6-5 and TRBJ2-5; weak D call: TRBD1 (6 bases). Germline V gene sequence: CDR1 MNHEY, CDR2 SVGAGI. V shed 6 bases and J shed 7 bases, with 21 bases lying between them. The CDR3 runs to 15 residues. This CDR3 reads CASRSDGTPKRTQYF. The DNA for the CDR3 is TGTGCCAGCAGATCGGATGGGACACCCAAGCGGACCCAGTACTTC.

The rearrangement links TRBV5-1 to TRBJ1-4; no reliable D call. CDR1 and CDR2 from the germline V gene are SGHRS and YFSETQ. CDR3 length: 16 amino acids. Trimming took 2 bases from V and 4 from J, leaving 15 bases between them. The CDR3 nucleotides read TGCGCCAGCAGCTTCAACGAGGGCAGCATTAATGAAAAACTGTTTTTT. Protein product: CASSFNEGSINEKLFF.

The rearrangement uses TRBV7-2 and TRBJ2-6, with D tentatively TRBD1 (6 bases). CDR1 and CDR2 from the germline V gene are SGHTA and FQGNSA. The CDR3 covers 16 residues. Trimming removed 4 bases from V and 4 bases from J, with 14 bases in between. CDR3 sequence reads: CASSSQGQLGANVLTF. The CDR3 nucleotides read TGTGCCAGCAGCTCGCAGGGGCAGTTGGGGGCCAACGTCCTGACTTTC.